A selection of T cell receptor beta chains follows, all from one sample in a study of T cell responses to AZD1222 COVID-19 vaccine. Data came from immunoSEQ multiplex PCR; TCRdb stores just in-frame clones and leaves some out. This sample carries around 140,000 clones, less than 95% of them seen once, and the ten largest clones take about 7.1%. This sample comprised peripheral blood, obtained on day 0 of AZD1222 vaccination. The receptors come from an adult in good health. The CDR3 runs from the conserved cysteine through the conserved F or W. Fields, in order: CDR3 length, V gene, D gene, J gene, clone size, CDR3 DNA, CDR3 protein. The D gene is left open where the match is weak. Clone size, where shown, is once, few, many, or a class for clones that have expanded.

13,TRBV24-1,TRBD1,TRBJ2-1,.,TGTGCCACCGTCGGACAGGGCTACAATGAGCAGTTCTTC,CATVGQGYNEQFF
16,TRBV3-1/TRBV3-2,.,TRBJ2-1,once,TGTGCCAGCAGCCAAGGGGGGGGGACAGTGTACAATGAGCAGTTCTTC,CASSQGGGTVYNEQFF
11,TRBV30,.,TRBJ1-2,.,TGTGCCTGGGGATGGAACTATGGCTACACCTTC,CAWGWNYGYTF
15,TRBV7-9,.,TRBJ1-3,.,TGTGCCAGCAGTCTCCATCGGGGGGCTGGAAACACCATATATTTT,CASSLHRGAGNTIYF
13,TRBV5-4,.,TRBJ2-5,.,TGTGCCAGCAGCTTGGATGGGGGTCCGACCCAGTACTTC,CASSLDGGPTQYF
14,TRBV6-5,.,TRBJ2-7,.,TGTGCCAGCAGTTATTTGGGCACTCCCTACGAGCAGTACTTC,CASSYLGTPYEQYF
12,TRBV12-3/TRBV12-4,.,TRBJ2-1,once,TGTGCCAGCAGGAACCAGTACAATGAGCAGTTCTTC,CASRNQYNEQFF
13,TRBV2,.,TRBJ2-5,.,TGTGCCACTCGCCGGGACACCCAAGAGACCCAGTACTTC,CATRRDTQETQYF
16,TRBV6-5,TRBD1,TRBJ1-1,.,TGTGCCAGCAGTTATATACAGGGGCCTCAGAACACTGAAGCTTTCTTT,CASSYIQGPQNTEAFF
13,TRBV6-4,.,TRBJ2-3,.,TGTGCCAGCAGTGAGGGCTACACAGATACGCAGTATTTT,CASSEGYTDTQYF
18,TRBV7-3,TRBD2,TRBJ2-3,.,TGTGCCAGCAGCTTGGGAGCGGGGGGCTCAGCAGGCACAGATACGCAGTATTTT,CASSLGAGGSAGTDTQYF
16,TRBV27,TRBD1,TRBJ1-2,.,TGTGCCAGCAGTTTCCAGCCCCCTGACAGGGACTATGGCTACACCTTC,CASSFQPPDRDYGYTF
14,TRBV5-1,TRBD1,TRBJ1-2,.,TGCGCCAGCAGCTTGTCAACAGGGGAGAATGGCTACACCTTC,CASSLSTGENGYTF
13,TRBV29-1,TRBD1,TRBJ2-7,.,TGCAGCGTGAGGACAGGGGGCTTTTACGAGCAGTACTTC,CSVRTGGFYEQYF
12,TRBV29-1,.,TRBJ2-7,.,TGCAGCGTTGAAGGGGGACGTTACGAGCAGTACTTC,CSVEGGRYEQYF
13,TRBV7-3,.,TRBJ1-1,.,TGTGCCAGCAGCCTGACAGTGAACACTGAAGCTTTCTTT,CASSLTVNTEAFF
15,TRBV4-3,.,TRBJ2-5,.,TGCGCCAGCAGCCAAGCGAGGGGGGACCAAGAGACCCAGTACTTC,CASSQARGDQETQYF
16,TRBV7-9,.,TRBJ2-3,.,TGTGCCAGCAGCCGCATTGGGGCTATTAGGACAGATACGCAGTATTTT,CASSRIGAIRTDTQYF
16,TRBV4-1,.,TRBJ2-3,.,TGCGCCAGCAGCCAAGTCCTTAGGGGAAGCACAGATACGCAGTATTTT,CASSQVLRGSTDTQYF
15,TRBV5-1,.,TRBJ1-6,.,TGCGCCAGCAGCCTGGAGCTGGGGCCTAATTCACCCCTCCACTTT,CASSLELGPNSPLHF
16,TRBV4-1,.,TRBJ2-7,.,TGCGCCAGCAGCCAAGATCAAAGTTTCTTTTCGAACTCCCGGATCTTC,CASSQDQSFFSNSRIF
15,TRBV6-5,TRBD2,TRBJ2-3,.,TGTGCCAGCAACCCGCGGGGGGCGGGGGCCGATACGCAGTATTTT,CASNPRGAGADTQYF
14,TRBV19,TRBD2,TRBJ2-5,.,TGTGCCAGTAGTAGAGCGGGGAAACAAGAGACCCAGTACTTC,CASSRAGKQETQYF
15,TRBV4-1,.,TRBJ1-2,.,TGCGCCAGCAGCCGGGGCGGAGAGGGTAACTATGGCTACACCTTC,CASSRGGEGNYGYTF
17,TRBV5-7,TRBD1,TRBJ2-7,.,TGTGCCAGCAGCTTGCCAGCAGGGTGGGACAGGGCCCTCGAGCAGTACTTC,CASSLPAGWDRALEQYF
14,TRBV9,TRBD1,TRBJ1-2,.,TGTGCCAGCAGCGGGGGGGACAGGCCCTATGGCTACACCTTC,CASSGGDRPYGYTF
16,TRBV6-5,TRBD1,TRBJ1-5,.,TGTGCCAGCAGTTCGCAGGGGGGGCACGGCAATCAGCCCCAGCATTTT,CASSSQGGHGNQPQHF
12,TRBV19,.,TRBJ1-5,once,TGTGCCAGTAGTAGGGTGGATCAGCCCCAGCATTTT,CASSRVDQPQHF
15,TRBV4-3,TRBD1,TRBJ2-5,.,TGCGCCAGCAGCCAAGGTCAGGGGGTCTTAGAGACCCAGTACTTC,CASSQGQGVLETQYF